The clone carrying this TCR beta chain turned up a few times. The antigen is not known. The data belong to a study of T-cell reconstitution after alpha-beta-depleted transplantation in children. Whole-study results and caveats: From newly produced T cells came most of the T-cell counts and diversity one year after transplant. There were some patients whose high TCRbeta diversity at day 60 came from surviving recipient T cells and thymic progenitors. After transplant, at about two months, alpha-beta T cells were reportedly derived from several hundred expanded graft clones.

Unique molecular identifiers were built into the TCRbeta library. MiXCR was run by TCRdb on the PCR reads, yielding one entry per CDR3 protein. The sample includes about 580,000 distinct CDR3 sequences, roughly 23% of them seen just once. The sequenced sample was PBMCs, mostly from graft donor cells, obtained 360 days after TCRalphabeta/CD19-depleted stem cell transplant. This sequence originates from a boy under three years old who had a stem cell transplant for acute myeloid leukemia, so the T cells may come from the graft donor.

CDR3 sequence reads: CSVEEGLPGEQFF. The CDR3 nucleotides are TGCAGCGTTGAAGAGGGCTTGCCGGGTGAGCAGTTCTTC. The chain is built from TRBV29-1 and TRBJ2-1; no reliable D call. V was trimmed by 0 bases and J by 9 bases, leaving 12 bases between them. This CDR3 contains 13 residues. Germline V gene lookup returns CDR1 SQVTM and CDR2 ANQGSEA.